This T cell receptor beta chain was documented in a study of T cells in Graves' hyperthyroidism and ophthalmopathy. RNA transcripts were the template for amplifying TCR beta CDR3 regions. TCR CDR3 underwent first-round RT-PCR with the HTBI primer set. TCRdb fed the multiplex PCR reads into MiXCR, producing one record per CDR3 protein. The repertoire holds 250,000 to 300,000 distinct CDR3 sequences, with less than 15% as singletons. The V end was cut by 2 bases, the J end by 9 bases, with 19 bases between. Per the germline V gene, CDR1 is LNHDA and CDR2 is SQIVND (reference sequence). CDR3 length: 15 amino acids. The study left out patients who had uncontrolled infection, other autoimmune disease, pregnancy or lactation.

The chain carries TRBV19 and TRBJ2-5; possible D gene TRBD1, 6 bases. Specimen: blood. The receptor was derived from a woman in her thirties or forties with Graves' hyperthyroidism that later progressed to Graves' ophthalmopathy. The CDR3 DNA is TGTGCCAGTAGTATACGGGACACGGTAAAGAGGCCCCAGTACTTC. Protein product: CASSIRDTVKRPQYF.